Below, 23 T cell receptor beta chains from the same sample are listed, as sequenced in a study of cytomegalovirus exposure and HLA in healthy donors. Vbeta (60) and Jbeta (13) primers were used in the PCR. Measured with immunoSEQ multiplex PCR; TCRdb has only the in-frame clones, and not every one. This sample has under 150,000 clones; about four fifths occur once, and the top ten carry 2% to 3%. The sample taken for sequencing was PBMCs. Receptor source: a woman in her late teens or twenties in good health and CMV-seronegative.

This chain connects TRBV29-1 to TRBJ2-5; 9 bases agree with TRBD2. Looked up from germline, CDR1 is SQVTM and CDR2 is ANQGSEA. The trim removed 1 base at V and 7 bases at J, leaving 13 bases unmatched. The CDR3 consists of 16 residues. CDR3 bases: TGCAGCGTTGAAGGGGCTAGCGGGGCACTCGGGGGGACCCAGTACTTC. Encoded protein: CSVEGASGALGGTQYF.

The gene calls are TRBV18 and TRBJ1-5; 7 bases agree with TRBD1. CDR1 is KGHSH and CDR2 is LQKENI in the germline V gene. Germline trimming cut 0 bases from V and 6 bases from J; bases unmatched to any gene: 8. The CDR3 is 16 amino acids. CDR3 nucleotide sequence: TGTGCCAGCTCACCACCGTTAACAGGGGTAACTCAGCCCCAGCATTTT. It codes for CASSPPLTGVTQPQHF.

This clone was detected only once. CDR3 amino acids: CASSGGQVNEKLFF. The CDR3 region has the DNA TGTGCCAGCAGTGGGGGACAAGTTAATGAAAAACTGTTTTTT. The chain carries TRBV5-4 and TRBJ1-4; D possibly corresponds to TRBD1 (6 bases). The CDR3 extends over 14 amino acids. V lost 5 bases and J 4 bases, leaving 12 bases between the germline ends. Per germline, CDR1 SGHNT and CDR2 YYREEE (reference sequence).

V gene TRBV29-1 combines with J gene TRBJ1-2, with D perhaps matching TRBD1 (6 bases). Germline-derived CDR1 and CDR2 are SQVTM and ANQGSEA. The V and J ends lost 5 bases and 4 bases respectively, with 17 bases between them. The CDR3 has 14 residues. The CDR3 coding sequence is TGCAGCGTTCATACCCAATCCAGGGGCTATGGCTACACCTTC. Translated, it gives CSVHTQSRGYGYTF.

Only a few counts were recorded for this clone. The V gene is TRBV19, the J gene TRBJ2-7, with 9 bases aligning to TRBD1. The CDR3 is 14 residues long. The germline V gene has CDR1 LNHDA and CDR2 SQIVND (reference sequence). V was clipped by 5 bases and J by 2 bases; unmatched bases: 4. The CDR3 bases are TGTGCCAGTAGTCCGGGACAGGGCCCCTACGAGCAGTACTTC. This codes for CASSPGQGPYEQYF.

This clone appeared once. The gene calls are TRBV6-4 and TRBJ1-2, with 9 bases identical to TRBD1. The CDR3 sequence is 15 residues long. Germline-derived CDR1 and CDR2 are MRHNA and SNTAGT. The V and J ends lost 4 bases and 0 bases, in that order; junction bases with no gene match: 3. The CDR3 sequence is CASSGGTGPNYGYTF. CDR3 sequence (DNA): TGTGCCAGCAGTGGCGGGACAGGGCCTAACTATGGCTACACCTTC.

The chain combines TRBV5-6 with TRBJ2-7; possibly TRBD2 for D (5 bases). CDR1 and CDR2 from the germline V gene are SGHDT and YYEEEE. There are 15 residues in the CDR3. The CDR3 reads CASSLDRDTPYEQHV. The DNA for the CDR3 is TGTGCCAGCAGCTTGGACCGGGATACTCCCTACGAGCAGCACGTC.

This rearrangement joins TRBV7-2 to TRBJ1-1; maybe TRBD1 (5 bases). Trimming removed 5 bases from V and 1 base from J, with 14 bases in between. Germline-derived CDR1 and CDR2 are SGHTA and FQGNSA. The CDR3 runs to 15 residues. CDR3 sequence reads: CASSQTSTENTEAFF. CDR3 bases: TGTGCCAGCAGCCAAACTTCGACAGAGAACACTGAAGCTTTCTTT.

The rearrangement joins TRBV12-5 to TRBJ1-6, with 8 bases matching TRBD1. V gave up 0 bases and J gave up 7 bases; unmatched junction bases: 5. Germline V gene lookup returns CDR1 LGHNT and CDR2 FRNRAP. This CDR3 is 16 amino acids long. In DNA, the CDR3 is TGTGCTAGTGGTTTGGTTCTTGGACAGGGCAATTCACCCCTCCACTTT. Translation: CASGLVLGQGNSPLHF. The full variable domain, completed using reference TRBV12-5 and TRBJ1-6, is DARVTQTPRHKVTEMGQEVTMRCQPILGHNTVFWYRQTMMQGLELLAYFRNRAPLDDSGMPKDRFSAEMPDATLATLKIQPSEPRDSAVYFCASGLVLGQGNSPLHFGNGTRLTVT.

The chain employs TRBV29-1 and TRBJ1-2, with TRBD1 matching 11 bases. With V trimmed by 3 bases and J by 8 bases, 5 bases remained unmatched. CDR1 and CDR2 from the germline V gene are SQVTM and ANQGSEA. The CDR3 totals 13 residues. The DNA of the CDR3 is TGCAGCGTTGACGGACAGGGGGCGCGGGGCTACACCTTC. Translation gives CSVDGQGARGYTF.

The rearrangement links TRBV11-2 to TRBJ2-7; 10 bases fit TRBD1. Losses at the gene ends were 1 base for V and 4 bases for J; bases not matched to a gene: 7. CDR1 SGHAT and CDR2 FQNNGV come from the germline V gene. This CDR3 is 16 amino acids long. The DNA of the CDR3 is TGTGCCAGCAGCTTAGGAGGGACAGGGGATGGGTACGAGCAGTACTTC. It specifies CASSLGGTGDGYEQYF.

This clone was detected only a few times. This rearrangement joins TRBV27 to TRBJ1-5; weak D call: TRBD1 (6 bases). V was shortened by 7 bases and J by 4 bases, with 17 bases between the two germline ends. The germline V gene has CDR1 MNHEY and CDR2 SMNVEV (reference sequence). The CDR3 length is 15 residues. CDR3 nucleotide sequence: TGTGCCAGCACCAGGAGGGGGGGGGTTAATCAGCCCCAGCATTTT. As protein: CASTRRGGVNQPQHF.

The chain's CDR3 is CAISDPRGADEQYF. CDR3 DNA sequence: TGTGCCATCAGTGACCCCAGGGGTGCAGACGAGCAGTACTTC. The chain combines TRBV10-3 with TRBJ2-7; D is possibly TRBD1 (6 bases). The germline V gene has CDR1 ENHRY and CDR2 SYGVKD. This CDR3 is built from 14 residues. Trimming removed 3 bases at V and 5 bases at J, with 14 bases between.

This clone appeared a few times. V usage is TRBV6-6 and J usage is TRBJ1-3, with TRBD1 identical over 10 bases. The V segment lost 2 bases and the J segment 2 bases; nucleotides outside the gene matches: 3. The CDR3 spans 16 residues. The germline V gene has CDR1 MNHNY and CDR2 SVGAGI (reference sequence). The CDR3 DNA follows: TGTGCCAGCAGTTACGCGACAGGGGGCGCTGGAAACACCATATATTTT. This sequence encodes CASSYATGGAGNTIYF.

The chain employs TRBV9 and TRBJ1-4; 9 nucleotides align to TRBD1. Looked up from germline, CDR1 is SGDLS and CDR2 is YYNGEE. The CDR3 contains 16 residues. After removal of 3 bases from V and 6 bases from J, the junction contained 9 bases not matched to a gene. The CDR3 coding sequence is TGTGCCAGCAGCGGGTACACAGGGGGCACCGATGAAAAACTGTTTTTT. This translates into CASSGYTGGTDEKLFF.

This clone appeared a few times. The CDR3 is CASSQVGDRGGYTF. The CDR3 DNA is TGTGCCAGCAGCCAAGTAGGGGACAGAGGCGGCTACACCTTC. The chain combines TRBV4-2 with TRBJ1-2, with TRBD1 matching over 7 bases. CDR1 and CDR2 from the germline V gene are LGHNA and YNFKEQ. V gave up 1 base and J gave up 8 bases; unmatched junction bases: 7. This CDR3 has 14 amino acids.

The CDR3 nucleotides are TGTGCCATCAGTGTGGGTGAGGGCAGGGGCTACGAGCAGTACGTC. Encoded protein: CAISVGEGRGYEQYV. This chain connects TRBV10-3 to TRBJ2-7, with D maybe TRBD1 (6 bases). Between the trimmed V and J ends, which lost 4 bases and 3 bases, there was a span of 16 bases. The CDR3 sequence is 15 residues long. Germline V CDR1 and CDR2: ENHRY, SYGVKD.

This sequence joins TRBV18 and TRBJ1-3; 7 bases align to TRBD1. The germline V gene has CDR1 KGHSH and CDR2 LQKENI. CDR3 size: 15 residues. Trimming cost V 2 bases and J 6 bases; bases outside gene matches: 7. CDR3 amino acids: CASSPKPGQLNTIYF. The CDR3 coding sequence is TGTGCCAGCTCACCAAAACCGGGACAGCTAAACACCATATATTTT.

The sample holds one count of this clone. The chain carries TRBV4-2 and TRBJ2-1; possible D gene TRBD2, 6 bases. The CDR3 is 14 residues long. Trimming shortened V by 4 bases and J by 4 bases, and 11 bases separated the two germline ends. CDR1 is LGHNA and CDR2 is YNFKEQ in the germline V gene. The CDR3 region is CASSRAGLYNEQFF. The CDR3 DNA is TGTGCCAGCAGCCGGGCGGGACTTTACAATGAGCAGTTCTTC.

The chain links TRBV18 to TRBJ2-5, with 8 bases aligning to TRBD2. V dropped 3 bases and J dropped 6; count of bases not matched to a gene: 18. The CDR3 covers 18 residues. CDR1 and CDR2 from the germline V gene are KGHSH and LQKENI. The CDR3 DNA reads TGTGCCAGCTCACCCGGTCTGAGCGGGGGCAATGGTAGGAAGACCCAGTACTTC. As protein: CASSPGLSGGNGRKTQYF.

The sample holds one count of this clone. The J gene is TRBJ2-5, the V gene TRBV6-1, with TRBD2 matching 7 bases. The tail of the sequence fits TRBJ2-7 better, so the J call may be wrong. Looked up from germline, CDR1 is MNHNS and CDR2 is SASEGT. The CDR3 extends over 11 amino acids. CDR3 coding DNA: TGTGCCGGCGGGAGCTCCTACGAGCAGTACTTC. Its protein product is CAGGSSYEQYF.

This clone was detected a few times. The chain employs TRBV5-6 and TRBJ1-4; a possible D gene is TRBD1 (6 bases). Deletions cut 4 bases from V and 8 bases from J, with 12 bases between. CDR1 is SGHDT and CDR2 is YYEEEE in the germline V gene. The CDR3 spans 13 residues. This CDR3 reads CASSTTGIEKLFF. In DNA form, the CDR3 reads TGTGCCAGCAGCACAACAGGGATCGAAAAACTGTTTTTT. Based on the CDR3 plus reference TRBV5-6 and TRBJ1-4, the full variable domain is DAGVTQSPTHLIKTRGQQVTLRCSPKSGHDTVSWYQQALGQGPQFIFQYYEEEERQRGNFPDRFSGHQFPNYSSELNVNALLLGDSALYLCASSTTGIEKLFFGSGTQLSVL.

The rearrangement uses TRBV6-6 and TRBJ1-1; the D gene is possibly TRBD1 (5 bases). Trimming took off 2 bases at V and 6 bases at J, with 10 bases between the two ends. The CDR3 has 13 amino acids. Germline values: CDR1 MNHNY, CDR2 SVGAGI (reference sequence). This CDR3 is CASSYRGIAEAFF. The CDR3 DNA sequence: TGTGCCAGCAGTTACAGGGGCATAGCTGAAGCTTTCTTT.